These 5 T cell receptor beta chains originate from one sample sequenced in a study of graft-versus-host responses after intestinal transplantation. Sequencing was performed with immunoSEQ multiplex PCR; in TCRdb, only in-frame clones are kept and a portion is missing. The sample consists of about 97,000 clones, 90% of them appearing once. Sequenced material: PBMCs, taken 450 to 480 days after intestinal transplant. The origin of the receptors is a human patient who received an intestinal transplant, so some T cells may come from the graft donor.

The chain couples TRBV19 to TRBJ2-4; D is uncertain. The V gene's germline CDR1 is LNHDA and CDR2 SQIVND (reference sequence). The V and J ends lost 6 bases and 0 bases respectively, with 9 bases between them. The CDR3 runs to 14 residues. The CDR3 region has the DNA TGTGCCAGTAGAGACTCGGTAGCCAAAAACATTCAGTACTTC. It specifies CASRDSVAKNIQYF.

V gene TRBV27 combines with J gene TRBJ2-2; unclear D gene. CDR1 is MNHEY and CDR2 is SMNVEV in the germline V gene (reference sequence). The CDR3 is 12 amino acids. Between the trimmed V and J ends, which lost 3 bases and 6 bases, there was a span of 5 bases. The chain's CDR3 is CASSFAAGELFF. CDR3 nucleotide sequence: TGTGCCAGCAGTTTTGCGGCCGGGGAGCTGTTTTTT.

The chain combines TRBV7-2 with TRBJ1-3, with D perhaps matching TRBD1 (6 bases). Germline V CDR1 and CDR2: SGHTA, FQGNSA. The CDR3 has 14 amino acids. Trimming took 3 bases from V and 0 from J, leaving 6 bases between them. The CDR3 spells CASSLDSSGNTIYF. The CDR3, as DNA: TGTGCCAGCAGCTTGGACAGCTCTGGAAACACCATATATTTT. The whole variable domain, filled in from reference TRBV7-2 and TRBJ1-3, reads GAGVSQSPSNKVTEKGKDVELRCDPISGHTALYWYRQSLGQGLEFLIYFQGNSAPDKSGLPSDRFSAERTGGSVSTLTIQRTQQEDSAVYLCASSLDSSGNTIYFGEGSWLTVV.

V and J are TRBV29-1 and TRBJ1-3; D unclear. The CDR3 is 15 amino acids. Germline V gene data show CDR1 as SQVTM and CDR2 as ANQGSEA. The germline V and J ends were trimmed by 6 bases and 1 base, with 16 bases remaining between them. In DNA, the CDR3 is TGCAGCGTCAACCCCACGGGCAGGTCTGGAAACACCATATATTTT. Translating it yields CSVNPTGRSGNTIYF.

This chain uses TRBV7-6 with TRBJ1-5, with 7 positions matching TRBD1. The V gene end was trimmed by 5 bases and the J gene end by 7 bases; junction bases not matched to a gene: 8. The CDR3 consists of 14 residues. The germline V gene has CDR1 SGHVS and CDR2 FNYEAQ. The CDR3 protein is CASSPTGSGQPQHF. CDR3 coding DNA: TGTGCCAGCAGCCCGACAGGGTCTGGGCAGCCCCAGCATTTT.